These T cell receptor beta chains were read from a single sample in a study of T cells after somatic rescue of genetic block. The assay was immunoSEQ multiplex PCR, and TCRdb's table has in-frame clones only and misses some. Here the sample spans approximately 14,000 clones, over 60% being singletons. Sequenced input: peripheral blood mononuclear cells (PBMCs). The receptors derive from a man aged 18 to 29. The CDR3 runs from the conserved cysteine through the conserved F or W. A D gene is named only where the DNA matches it firmly. Clone size, where shown, is once, few, many, or a class for clones that have expanded.

v_call	clone_size	j_call	d_call	cdr3_aa	cdr3_nt
TRBV9	-	TRBJ2-1	-	CASSVRGNNEQFF	TGTGCCAGCAGCGTACGGGGGAACAATGAGCAGTTCTTC
TRBV30	few	TRBJ1-5	TRBD1	CAWRPTQGAGGLIGNQPQHF	TGTGCCTGGAGGCCTACACAGGGGGCGGGAGGGCTGATCGGCAATCAGCCCCAGCATTTT
TRBV11-1	-	TRBJ1-2	TRBD1	CASSFDRDYGYTF	TGTGCCAGCAGCTTCGACAGGGACTATGGCTACACCTTC
TRBV30	-	TRBJ2-5	-	CAWRRDEGQLKETQYF	TGTGCCTGGAGAAGGGACGAGGGGCAACTAAAAGAGACCCAGTACTTC
TRBV5-4	-	TRBJ2-7	-	CASSSGWSEQYF	TGTGCCAGCAGCTCCGGTTGGTCCGAGCAGTACTTC
TRBV30	-	TRBJ1-2	TRBD1	CAWSGGQGRYYGYTF	TGTGCCTGGAGTGGGGGACAGGGACGTTACTATGGCTACACCTTC
TRBV5-1	few	TRBJ2-7	TRBD2	CASSLVAGVNPYEQYF	TGCGCCAGCAGCTTGGTGGCGGGGGTGAACCCCTACGAGCAGTACTTC
TRBV5-1	-	TRBJ1-2	TRBD1	CASSLAGGGYGYTF	TGCGCCAGCAGCTTGGCAGGGGGCGGTTATGGCTACACCTTC
TRBV19	few	TRBJ1-4	TRBD1	CASSRTGDNEKLFF	TGTGCCAGTAGTAGGACAGGGGATAATGAAAAACTGTTTTTT
TRBV7-9	-	TRBJ2-1	TRBD1	CASSPRDRGNEQFF	TGTGCCAGCAGCCCCCGGGACAGGGGAAATGAGCAGTTCTTC
TRBV6-5	-	TRBJ1-4	-	CASSYEGTNEKLFF	TGTGCCAGCAGTTACGAGGGTACTAATGAAAAACTGTTTTTT
TRBV5-4	-	TRBJ2-7	TRBD1	CASSSGTVFYYEQYF	TGTGCCAGCAGCTCCGGGACAGTATTTTACTACGAGCAGTACTTC
TRBV18	-	TRBJ1-2	-	CASSPEPANYGYTF	TGTGCCAGCTCACCAGAACCGGCTAACTATGGCTACACCTTC
TRBV19	-	TRBJ1-2	TRBD1	CASTFGQGYGYTF	TGTGCCAGTACCTTCGGACAGGGCTATGGCTACACCTTC
TRBV18	-	TRBJ2-7	TRBD2	CASSPQGTRLAGAPYEQYF	TGTGCCAGCTCACCACAAGGTACTCGACTAGCGGGAGCCCCCTACGAGCAGTACTTC
TRBV5-1	-	TRBJ2-5	TRBD2	CASSLNSGRALRETQYF	TGCGCCAGCAGCTTGAATAGCGGGAGAGCTCTTCGGGAGACCCAGTACTTC
TRBV18	-	TRBJ2-1	TRBD1	CASSPLQGVSYNEQFF	TGTGCCAGCTCACCACTCCAGGGGGTCTCCTACAATGAGCAGTTCTTC
TRBV7-6	-	TRBJ2-1	TRBD2	CASSPLAGGNNEQFF	TGTGCCAGCAGCCCCTTAGCGGGGGGGAACAATGAGCAGTTCTTC
TRBV28	-	TRBJ1-1	-	CASGWETPPVNTEAFF	TGTGCCAGCGGTTGGGAGACTCCTCCTGTGAACACTGAAGCTTTCTTT
TRBV2	-	TRBJ2-7	-	CASRGDRPTAYEQYF	TGTGCCAGCAGGGGTGACAGGCCCACGGCCTACGAGCAGTACTTC
TRBV28	-	TRBJ1-5	TRBD1	CASSPQGGGGPSYSNQPQHF	TGTGCCAGCAGTCCACAGGGGGGGGGAGGCCCTTCTTATAGCAATCAGCCCCAGCATTTT
TRBV5-4	few	TRBJ2-7	TRBD2	CASSPGPASGLAGMLEQYF	TGTGCCAGCAGCCCAGGTCCAGCCTCGGGACTAGCGGGAATGCTCGAGCAGTACTTC
TRBV7-9	-	TRBJ2-5	TRBD1	CASSARTGGLWGETQYF	TGTGCCAGCAGCGCTCGGACAGGGGGTCTTTGGGGTGAGACCCAGTACTTC
TRBV7-2	-	TRBJ2-1	TRBD2	CASSLAGTTFYNEQFF	TGTGCCAGCAGCTTAGCGGGGACTACCTTTTACAATGAGCAGTTCTTC
TRBV7-3	-	TRBJ1-2	TRBD1	CASSLTGDYGYTF	TGTGCCAGCAGCCTGACAGGGGATTATGGCTACACCTTC
TRBV11-2	-	TRBJ2-1	TRBD2	CASSGTTYNEQFF	TGTGCCAGCTCCGGGACTACATACAATGAGCAGTTCTTC